This entry describes one T cell receptor (beta chain). The data stem from a study of blood T cell repertoires in COVID-19. Across the whole study: Samples came from the United States, Italy and Spain, spanning acute and convalescent COVID-19. Sources were T cells, B-cell-depleted T cells, or PBMCs; the material itself was cDNA or gDNA.

How the authors handled the data: Quantification of nucleated cells was approximated via reference gene primer amplification. TCRdb keeps only in-frame clones here, not all; method: immunoSEQ multiplex PCR. Clone size and V and J calls were adopted from that table, with D and trimming inferred from the DNA. The profile covers 65,000 to 80,000 clones, with over 75% appearing a single time and roughly 11% taken by the ten largest. V trimming: 0 bases; J trimming: 5 bases; junction bases outside the gene matches: 7. Per the germline V gene, CDR1 is LGHNA and CDR2 is YSLEER. This CDR3 has 16 amino acids.

The V gene is TRBV4-3, the J gene TRBJ2-1; 7 bases map to TRBD2. The clonotype originates from a man between 45 and 60 years old with acute or convalescent COVID-19. Source material: peripheral blood. The CDR3 region is CASSQDRLAAHNEQFF. For the CDR3, the DNA is TGCGCCAGCAGCCAAGATCGTCTAGCGGCCCACAATGAGCAGTTCTTC.